Below are 21 T cell receptor beta chains sequenced from a single sample in a study of T cell responses to AZD1222 COVID-19 vaccine. This table comes from immunoSEQ multiplex PCR, and its TCRdb copy is limited to in-frame clones, with some not included. The data hold roughly 140,000 clones, with about 92% observed a single time. The sequencing used peripheral blood, collected on day 0 of AZD1222 vaccination. The receptors originated from an adult in good health.

The V and J genes are TRBV5-6 and TRBJ1-2; D is perhaps TRBD1 (5 bases). The CDR3 length is 13 residues. The V end lost 2 bases, the J end lost 4 bases, and 9 bases lay between the germline ends. Germline-derived CDR1 and CDR2 are SGHDT and YYEEEE. CDR3 sequence reads: CASSLGTSYGYTF. CDR3 DNA: TGTGCCAGCAGCTTAGGGACGAGCTATGGCTACACCTTC.

The chain uses TRBV10-3 and TRBJ2-7; D is ambiguous. Looked up from germline, CDR1 is ENHRY and CDR2 is SYGVKD. The V end was cut by 7 bases, the J end by 3 bases, with 13 bases between. The CDR3 length is 13 residues. CDR3 amino acids: CAIIRPPIYEQYF. CDR3 nucleotides: TGTGCCATCATCCGGCCCCCGATCTACGAGCAGTACTTC.

The chain uses TRBV19 and TRBJ2-3; 7 bases line up with TRBD2. The CDR3 sequence is 15 residues long. Germline CDR1 and CDR2: LNHDA and SQIVND (reference sequence). V shed 8 bases, J shed 4 bases, and the junction held 12 bases outside the gene matches. This CDR3 reads CASRKTSLRSDTQYF. In DNA, the CDR3 is TGTGCCAGTCGCAAGACTAGCTTAAGGTCAGATACGCAGTATTTT.

The chain links TRBV2 to TRBJ2-7, with D tentatively TRBD1 (6 bases). The CDR3 has 14 residues. Deletions cut 6 bases from V and 6 bases from J, with 18 bases between. Germline CDR1 is SNHLY and CDR2 is FYNNEI. Here the CDR3 reads CASRAGALPGEQYF. The CDR3 DNA reads as TGTGCCAGCAGGGCAGGGGCCCTCCCCGGCGAGCAGTACTTC. Combining the CDR3 with reference TRBV2 and TRBJ2-7 gives the whole variable domain EPEVTQTPSHQVTQMGQEVILRCVPISNHLYFYWYRQILGQKVEFLVSFYNNEISEKSEIFDDQFSVERPDGSNFTLKIRSTKLEDSAMYFCASRAGALPGEQYFGPGTRLTVT.

This clone showed up just once. The chain has TRBV2 and TRBJ1-5; unclear D gene. Looked up from germline, CDR1 is SNHLY and CDR2 is FYNNEI. Between the trimmed V and J ends, which lost 6 bases and 0 bases, there was a span of 9 bases. This CDR3 has 14 amino acids. CDR3 DNA: TGTGCCAGCAGCGATTTCGGTAGCAATCAGCCCCAGCATTTT. This sequence encodes CASSDFGSNQPQHF.

CDR3 loop: CATGGLADYEQYF. DNA for the CDR3: TGTGCCACAGGGGGACTAGCGGATTACGAGCAGTACTTC. The J gene is TRBJ2-7, the V gene TRBV2, with 11 nucleotides matching TRBD2. V gave up 10 bases and J gave up 4 bases; unmatched junction bases: 6. From germline, CDR1 is SNHLY and CDR2 FYNNEI. The CDR3 length is 13 residues.

J is TRBJ2-5 and V is TRBV5-1; possible D gene TRBD2, 6 bases. The CDR3 covers 13 residues. CDR1 is SGHRS, CDR2 YFSETQ, per germline. V gave up 4 bases and J gave up 6 bases, with 13 bases separating them. The CDR3 DNA sequence: TGCGCCAGCAGCCTTCCGGGAGAACAGACCCAGTACTTC. Translating it yields CASSLPGEQTQYF.

This clone was seen once. The J gene is TRBJ2-6, the V gene TRBV18; D unresolved. V lost 6 bases, J lost 2 bases, and 11 bases lay in between. Germline CDR1 KGHSH, CDR2 LQKENI. The CDR3 loop spans 15 amino acids. CDR3 residues: CASSRGSPGANVLTF. In DNA form, the CDR3 reads TGTGCCAGCTCCCGAGGATCTCCTGGGGCCAACGTCCTGACTTTC.

V and J are TRBV7-3 and TRBJ2-2; tentatively, D is TRBD1 (6 bases). The length of the CDR3 is 15 residues. V was pared by 5 bases and J by 5 bases, with 15 bases between. In germline, CDR1 is SGHTA, CDR2 FQGTGA. CDR3 sequence: CASSVQGVGTGELFF. The CDR3 nucleotides read TGTGCCAGCAGCGTACAGGGTGTCGGGACCGGGGAGCTGTTTTTT.

The chain joins TRBV27 to TRBJ2-1; 8 nucleotides align to TRBD2. Per the germline V gene, CDR1 is MNHEY and CDR2 is SMNVEV (reference sequence). The V gene end was trimmed by 8 bases and the J gene end by 6 bases; junction bases not matched to a gene: 15. This CDR3 region has 16 residues. CDR3 region: CASRARSGGPLNEQFF. Here the CDR3 DNA reads TGTGCCAGCCGAGCTCGATCGGGAGGGCCCCTCAATGAGCAGTTCTTC.

This chain links TRBV7-2 with TRBJ2-7; D gene uncertain. The CDR3 length is 15 residues. V shed 5 bases and J shed 3 bases, with 17 bases lying between them. The germline V gene encodes CDR1 SGHTA and CDR2 FQGNSA. CDR3 in amino acids: CASSPRLVPGYEQYF. The CDR3 DNA is TGTGCCAGCAGCCCCCGCTTGGTCCCCGGCTACGAGCAGTACTTC.

This clone appeared once. This chain connects TRBV10-3 to TRBJ2-1; maybe TRBD2 (5 bases). V was cut by 6 bases and J by 0 bases, with 15 bases left in between. In germline, CDR1 is ENHRY, CDR2 SYGVKD. There are 16 residues in the CDR3. The CDR3 nucleotides are TGTGCCATCAGCAACCCGGGGAGAGGCTCCTACAATGAGCAGTTCTTC. The encoded protein is CAISNPGRGSYNEQFF.

The J gene is TRBJ2-1, the V gene TRBV9, with 7 positions matching TRBD2. This CDR3 has 15 amino acids. Germline V CDR1 and CDR2: SGDLS, YYNGEE. V shed 4 bases, J shed 4 bases, and the junction held 8 bases outside the gene matches. CDR3 bases: TGTGCCAGCAGCAACTCCCTAGCGGAGTACAATGAGCAGTTCTTC. Protein: CASSNSLAEYNEQFF.

The chain has TRBV10-3 and TRBJ1-2, with a possible D match to TRBD1 (6 bases). In germline, CDR1 is ENHRY, CDR2 SYGVKD. V gave up 7 bases and J gave up 8 bases, with 17 bases separating them. The CDR3 runs 13 residues. CDR3 sequence reads: CAINGGPMGGYTF. CDR3 bases: TGTGCCATCAACGGGGGGCCCATGGGGGGCTACACCTTC.

The V gene is TRBV3-1 (or the pseudogene TRBV3-2), the J gene TRBJ2-1; no firm D call. Germline lookup yields CDR1 LGHDT and CDR2 YNNKEL (reference sequence). V gave up 1 base and J gave up 5 bases, with 6 bases separating them. The CDR3 has 13 residues. In DNA form, the CDR3 reads TGTGCCAGCAGCCAAGGAGGAAACAATGAGCAGTTCTTC. Amino acid sequence: CASSQGGNNEQFF.

V usage is TRBV4-3 and J usage is TRBJ2-7; D might be TRBD2 (5 bases). V gave up 0 bases and J gave up 5 bases, with 20 bases separating them. The CDR3 runs 17 residues. CDR1 and CDR2 (germline): LGHNA, YSLEER. The DNA of the CDR3 is TGCGCCAGCAGCCAAGATAGGTACCCAGCGGTCAAACACGAGCAGTACTTC. Translation gives CASSQDRYPAVKHEQYF.

The CDR3 loop is CASSVQAGVYEQYF. The CDR3 DNA sequence: TGTGCCAGCAGCGTACAAGCGGGGGTCTACGAGCAGTACTTC. The chain combines TRBV9 with TRBJ2-7, with 8 bases matching TRBD2. Germline V gene data show CDR1 as SGDLS and CDR2 as YYNGEE. This CDR3 is 14 amino acids long. Unmatched junction bases numbered 3, after V lost 1 base and J lost 3 bases.

The chain couples TRBV30 to TRBJ1-3; tentatively, D is TRBD1 (5 bases). Trimming left V 2 bases short and J 0 bases short, with 11 bases between. CDR3 size: 15 residues. Germline CDR1 and CDR2: GTSNPN and SVGIG (reference sequence). The CDR3 loop is CAWSRGTPSGNTIYF. In nucleotides, the CDR3 is TGTGCCTGGAGTCGGGGGACCCCCTCTGGAAACACCATATATTTT.

The chain employs TRBV11-1 and TRBJ1-2; 7 nucleotides align to TRBD1. V shed 5 bases, J shed 6 bases, and the junction held 3 bases outside the gene matches. CDR1 is SGHAT, CDR2 FQDESV, per germline (reference sequence). This CDR3 contains 12 residues. CDR3 sequence: CASSPTGDGYTF. In nucleotides, the CDR3 is TGTGCCAGCAGCCCCACAGGGGATGGCTACACCTTC.

The chain has TRBV19 and TRBJ2-2; the match to TRBD2 covers 11 bases. J was trimmed by 6 bases and V by 5 bases; bases with no gene match: 8. Germline V gene data show CDR1 as LNHDA and CDR2 as SQIVND (reference sequence). The CDR3 covers 16 residues. The CDR3, as DNA: TGTGCCAGTAGTCTACTAGCGGGAGTTGGAGCCGGGGAGCTGTTTTTT. This codes for CASSLLAGVGAGELFF.

The V call is TRBV6-6, the J call TRBJ1-2, with 8 bases fitting TRBD1. After removal of 6 bases from V and 3 bases from J, the junction contained 9 bases not matched to a gene. The CDR3 is 15 amino acids. Germline V gives CDR1 MNHNY, CDR2 SVGAGI (reference sequence). CDR3 residues: CASRAGTGGDYGYTF. The CDR3 nucleotides read TGTGCCAGCAGAGCTGGGACAGGCGGGGACTATGGCTACACCTTC.